This T cell receptor (beta chain) was sequenced during a study of blood T cells in healthy people across ages. This clonotype has more than one count but fewer than ten. The use of a sample-barcoded 5' primer and a J-beta primer mix characterized a second PCR of about 7 to 12 cycles. Each cDNA molecule received a tag from a template-switch adaptor that had 12 random nucleotides. A single record per CDR3 protein comes from TCRdb applying MiXCR to the 5' RACE reads. The data contain 450,000 to 650,000 distinct CDR3 sequences, 20% to 30% of them seen just once; the ten biggest clones take up approximately 10%. These same data were also listed under a study on T cells of mothers and their children.

The sample was blood. The sequence came from a boy aged 5-17 years in good health.

Written as DNA, the CDR3 is TGTGCCAGCAGTCTCCCTATAGCGGGAGGGTCCTACGAGCAGTACTTC. As protein: CASSLPIAGGSYEQYF. This chain joins TRBV25-1 and TRBJ2-7, with TRBD2 matching 11 bases. Germline assignment: CDR1 MGHDK and CDR2 SYGVNS. The CDR3 runs to 16 residues. The junction had 7 bases not matched to a gene; V was cut back by 5 bases and J by 1 base.